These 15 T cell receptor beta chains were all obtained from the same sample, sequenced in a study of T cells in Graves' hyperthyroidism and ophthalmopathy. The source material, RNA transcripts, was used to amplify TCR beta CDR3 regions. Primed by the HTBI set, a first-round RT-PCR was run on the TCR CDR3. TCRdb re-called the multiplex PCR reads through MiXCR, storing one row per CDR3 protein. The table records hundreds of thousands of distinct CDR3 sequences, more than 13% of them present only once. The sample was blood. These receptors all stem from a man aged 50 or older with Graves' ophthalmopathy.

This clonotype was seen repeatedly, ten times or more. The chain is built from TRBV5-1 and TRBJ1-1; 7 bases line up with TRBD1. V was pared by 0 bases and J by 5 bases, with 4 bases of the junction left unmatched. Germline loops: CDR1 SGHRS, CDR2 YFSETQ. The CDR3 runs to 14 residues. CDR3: CASSLVSGGTEAFF. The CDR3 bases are TGCGCCAGCAGCTTGGTCTCAGGGGGAACTGAAGCTTTCTTT.

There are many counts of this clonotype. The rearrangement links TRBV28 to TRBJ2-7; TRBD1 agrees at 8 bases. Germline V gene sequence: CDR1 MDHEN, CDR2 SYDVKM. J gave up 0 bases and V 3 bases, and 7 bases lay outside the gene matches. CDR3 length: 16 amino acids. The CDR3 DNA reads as TGTGCCAGCAGTTTCCTCCCGGGACAGGCCTCCTACGAGCAGTACTTC. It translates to CASSFLPGQASYEQYF.

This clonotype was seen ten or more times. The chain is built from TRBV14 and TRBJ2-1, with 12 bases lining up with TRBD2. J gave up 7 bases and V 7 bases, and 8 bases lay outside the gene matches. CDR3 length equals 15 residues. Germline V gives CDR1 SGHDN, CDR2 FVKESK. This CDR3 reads CASTLAGGPQNEQFF. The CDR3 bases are TGTGCCAGCACCCTAGCGGGAGGGCCGCAGAATGAGCAGTTCTTC.

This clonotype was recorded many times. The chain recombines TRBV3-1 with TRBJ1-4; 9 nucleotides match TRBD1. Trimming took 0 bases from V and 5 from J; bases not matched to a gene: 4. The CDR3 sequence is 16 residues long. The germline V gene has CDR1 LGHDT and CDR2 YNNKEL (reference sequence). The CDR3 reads CASSQEDRGLNEKLFF. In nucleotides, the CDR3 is TGTGCCAGCAGCCAAGAAGACAGGGGGTTAAATGAAAAACTGTTTTTT.

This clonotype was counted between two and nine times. The CDR3 region has the DNA TGCAGCGTTTTCCTGGTGTCCGGGACAGGGGGCAGGGAGACCCAGTACTTC. Translation: CSVFLVSGTGGRETQYF. The V and J genes are TRBV29-1 and TRBJ2-5; 12 nucleotides line up with TRBD1. Per the germline V gene, CDR1 is SQVTM and CDR2 is ANQGSEA. The CDR3 totals 17 residues. Trimming took 5 bases from V and 5 from J; bases not matched to a gene: 15. Complete variable domain (other parts from reference TRBV29-1 and TRBJ2-5): SAVISQKPSRDICQRGTSLTIQCQVDSQVTMMFWYRQQPGQSLTLIATANQGSEATYESGFVIDKFPISRPNLTFSTLTVSNMSPEDSSIYLCSVFLVSGTGGRETQYFGPGTRLLVL.

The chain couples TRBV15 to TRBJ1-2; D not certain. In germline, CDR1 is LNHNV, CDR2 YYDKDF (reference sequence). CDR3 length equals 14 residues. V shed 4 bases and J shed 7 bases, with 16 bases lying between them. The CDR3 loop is CATSTQRKTGGYTF. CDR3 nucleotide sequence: TGTGCCACCAGCACACAGAGGAAGACGGGTGGCTACACCTTC.

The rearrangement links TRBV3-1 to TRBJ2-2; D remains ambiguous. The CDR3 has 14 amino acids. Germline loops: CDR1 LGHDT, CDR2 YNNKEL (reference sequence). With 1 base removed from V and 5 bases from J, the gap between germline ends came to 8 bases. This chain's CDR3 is CASSQVPATGELFF. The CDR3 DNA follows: TGTGCCAGCAGCCAAGTCCCAGCAACCGGGGAGCTGTTTTTT.

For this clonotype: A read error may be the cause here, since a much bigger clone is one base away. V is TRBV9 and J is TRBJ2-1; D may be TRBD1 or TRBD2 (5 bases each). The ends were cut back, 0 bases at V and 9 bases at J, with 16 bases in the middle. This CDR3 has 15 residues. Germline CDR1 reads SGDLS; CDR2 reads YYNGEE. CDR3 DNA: TGTGCCAGCAGCGTAGGAGGGACCGGCAAGGGTGAGCAGTTCTTC. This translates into CASSVGGTGKGEQFF.

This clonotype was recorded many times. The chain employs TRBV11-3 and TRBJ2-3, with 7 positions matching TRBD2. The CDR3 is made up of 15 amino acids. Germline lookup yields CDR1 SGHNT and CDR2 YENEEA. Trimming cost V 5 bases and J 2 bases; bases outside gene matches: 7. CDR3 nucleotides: TGTGCCAGCAGCCCAACAGCGGGATCCACAGATACGCAGTATTTT. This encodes CASSPTAGSTDTQYF.

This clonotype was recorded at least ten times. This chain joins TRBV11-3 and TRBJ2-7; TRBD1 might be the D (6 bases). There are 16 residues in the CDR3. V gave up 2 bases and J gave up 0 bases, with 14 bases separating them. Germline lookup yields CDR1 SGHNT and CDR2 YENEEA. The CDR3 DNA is TGTGCCAGCAGCTTATTCCAGGGGCCGTACTCCTACGAGCAGTACTTC. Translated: CASSLFQGPYSYEQYF.

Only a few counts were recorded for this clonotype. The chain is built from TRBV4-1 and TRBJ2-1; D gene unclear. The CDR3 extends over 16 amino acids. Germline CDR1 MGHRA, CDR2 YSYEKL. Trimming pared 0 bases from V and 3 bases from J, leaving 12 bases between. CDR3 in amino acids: CASSQESLVIYNEQFF. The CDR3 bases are TGCGCCAGCAGCCAAGAAAGCCTAGTGATCTACAATGAGCAGTTCTTC.

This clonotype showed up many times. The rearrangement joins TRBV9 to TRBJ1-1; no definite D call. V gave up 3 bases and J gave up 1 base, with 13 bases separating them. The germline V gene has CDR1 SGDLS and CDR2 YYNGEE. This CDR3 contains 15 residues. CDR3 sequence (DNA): TGTGCCAGCAGCGGAGGTGGGAGTACGAACACTGAAGCTTTCTTT. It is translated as CASSGGGSTNTEAFF.

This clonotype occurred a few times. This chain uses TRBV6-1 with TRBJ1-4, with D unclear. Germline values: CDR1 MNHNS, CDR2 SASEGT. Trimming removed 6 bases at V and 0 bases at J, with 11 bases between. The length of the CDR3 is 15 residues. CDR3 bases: TGTGCCAGCAGCCCAGGATTTACAACTAATGAAAAACTGTTTTTT. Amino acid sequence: CASSPGFTTNEKLFF.

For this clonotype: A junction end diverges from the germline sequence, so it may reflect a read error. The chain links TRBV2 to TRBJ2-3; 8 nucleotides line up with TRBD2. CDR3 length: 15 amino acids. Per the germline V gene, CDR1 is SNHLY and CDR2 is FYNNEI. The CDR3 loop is CAISGSGRNTDTQYF. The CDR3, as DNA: TGTGCCATCAGTGGAAGCGGGAGAAACACAGATACGCAGTATTTT.

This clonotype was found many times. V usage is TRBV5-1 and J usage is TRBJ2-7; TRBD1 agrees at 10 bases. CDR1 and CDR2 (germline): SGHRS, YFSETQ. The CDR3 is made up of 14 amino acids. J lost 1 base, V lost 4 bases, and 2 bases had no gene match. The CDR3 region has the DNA TGCGCCAGCAGCGGGACAGGGGCTTCCTACGAGCAGTACTTC. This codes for CASSGTGASYEQYF.